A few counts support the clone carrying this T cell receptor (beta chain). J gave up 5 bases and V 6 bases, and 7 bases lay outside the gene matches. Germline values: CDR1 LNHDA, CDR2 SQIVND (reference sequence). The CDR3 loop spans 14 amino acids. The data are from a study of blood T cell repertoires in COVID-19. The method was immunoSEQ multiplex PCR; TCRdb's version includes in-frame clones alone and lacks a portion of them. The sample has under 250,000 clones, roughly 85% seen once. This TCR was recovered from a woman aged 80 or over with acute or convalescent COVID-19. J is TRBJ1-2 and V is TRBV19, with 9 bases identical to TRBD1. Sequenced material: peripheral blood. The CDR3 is CASRTGGRGYGYTF. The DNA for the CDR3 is TGTGCCAGTAGAACAGGGGGCCGGGGGTATGGCTACACCTTC.